This TCR beta chain was sequenced for a study of blood T cell repertoires in COVID-19. Study summary: Sources were T cells, B-cell-depleted T cells, or PBMCs; the material itself was cDNA or gDNA.

Profiling relied on immunoSEQ multiplex PCR, and the TCRdb table lists in-frame clones only, not all of them. The repertoire holds about 80,000 clones, with 78% as singletons. The TCR was taken from a human donor in a cohort sampled during active COVID-19. The sequencing input was peripheral blood.

The CDR3 sequence is CASGNDGNEKLFF. DNA of the CDR3: TGTGCCAGCGGTAATGACGGGAATGAAAAACTGTTTTTT. The chain joins TRBV6-6 to TRBJ1-4; D remains ambiguous. Trimming shortened V by 8 bases and J by 5 bases, and 12 bases separated the two germline ends. Germline V gene data show CDR1 as MNHNY and CDR2 as SVGAGI (reference sequence). The CDR3 loop spans 13 amino acids.